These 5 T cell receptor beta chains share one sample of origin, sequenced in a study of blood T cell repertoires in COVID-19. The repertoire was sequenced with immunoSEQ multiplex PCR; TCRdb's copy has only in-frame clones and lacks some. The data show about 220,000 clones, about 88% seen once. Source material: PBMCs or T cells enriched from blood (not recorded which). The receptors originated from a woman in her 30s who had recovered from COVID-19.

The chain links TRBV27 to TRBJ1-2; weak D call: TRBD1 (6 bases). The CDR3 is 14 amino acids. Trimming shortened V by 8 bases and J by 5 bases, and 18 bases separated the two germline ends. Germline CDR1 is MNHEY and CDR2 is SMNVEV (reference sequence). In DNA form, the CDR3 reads TGTGCCAGCTCACCACAGGGCTTTGGTTATGGCTACACCTTC. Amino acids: CASSPQGFGYGYTF.

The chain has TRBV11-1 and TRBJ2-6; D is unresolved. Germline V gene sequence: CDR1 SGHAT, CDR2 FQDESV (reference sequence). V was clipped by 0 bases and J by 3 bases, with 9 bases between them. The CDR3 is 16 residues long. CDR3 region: CASSLARSGGANVLTF. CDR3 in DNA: TGTGCCAGCAGCTTAGCTCGGTCGGGTGGGGCCAACGTCCTGACTTTC.

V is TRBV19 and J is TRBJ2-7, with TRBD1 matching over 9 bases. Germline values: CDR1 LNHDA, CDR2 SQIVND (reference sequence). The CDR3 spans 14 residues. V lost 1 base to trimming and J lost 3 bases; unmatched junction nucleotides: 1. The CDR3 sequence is CASSIGTGVYEQYF. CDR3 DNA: TGTGCCAGTAGTATAGGGACAGGGGTCTACGAGCAGTACTTC.

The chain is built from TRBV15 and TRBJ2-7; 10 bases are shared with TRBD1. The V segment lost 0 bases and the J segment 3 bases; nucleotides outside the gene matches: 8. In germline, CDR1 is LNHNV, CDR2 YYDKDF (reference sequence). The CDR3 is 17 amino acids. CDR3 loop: CATSRDKGTGVNYEQYF. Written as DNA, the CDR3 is TGTGCCACCAGCAGAGACAAAGGGACAGGGGTGAACTACGAGCAGTACTTC.

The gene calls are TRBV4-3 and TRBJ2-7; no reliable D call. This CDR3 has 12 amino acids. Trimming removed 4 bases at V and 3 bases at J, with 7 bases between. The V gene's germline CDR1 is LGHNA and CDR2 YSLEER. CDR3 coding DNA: TGCGCCAGCAGCCCTTCACTCTACGAGCAGTACTTC. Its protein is CASSPSLYEQYF.